This T cell receptor beta chain came from a study of blood T cell repertoires in COVID-19. This CDR3 comprises 15 residues. Trimming removed 8 bases from V and 3 bases from J; junction bases left unmatched: 9. The germline V gene has CDR1 MDHEN and CDR2 SYDVKM. This table comes from immunoSEQ multiplex PCR, and its TCRdb copy is limited to in-frame clones, with some not included. The table has approximately 89,000 clones, under 85% seen once; the top ten hold roughly a quarter. Input material: peripheral blood. The sequence was collected from a man in his 70s with acute or convalescent COVID-19. The genes are TRBV28 and TRBJ2-5; 10 bases are a match to TRBD1. CDR3 protein: CASRGSGTGEETQYF. For the CDR3, the DNA is TGTGCCAGCCGCGGGTCCGGGACAGGGGAAGAGACCCAGTACTTC.